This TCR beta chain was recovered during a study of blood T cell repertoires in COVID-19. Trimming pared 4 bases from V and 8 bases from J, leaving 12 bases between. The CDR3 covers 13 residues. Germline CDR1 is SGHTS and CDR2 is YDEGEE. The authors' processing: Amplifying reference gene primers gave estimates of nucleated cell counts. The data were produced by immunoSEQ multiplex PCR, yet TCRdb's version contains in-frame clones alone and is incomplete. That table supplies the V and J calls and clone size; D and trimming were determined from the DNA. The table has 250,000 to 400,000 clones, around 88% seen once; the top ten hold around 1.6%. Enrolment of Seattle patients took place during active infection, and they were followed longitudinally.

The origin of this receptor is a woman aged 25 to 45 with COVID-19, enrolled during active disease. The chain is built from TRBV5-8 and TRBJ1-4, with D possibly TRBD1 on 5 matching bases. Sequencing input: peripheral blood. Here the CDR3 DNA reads TGTGCCAGCAGCCTACAGGACGGCGAAAAACTGTTTTTT. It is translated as CASSLQDGEKLFF.